This is a list of T cell receptor beta chains from one sample in a study of blood T cell repertoires in COVID-19. This table comes from immunoSEQ multiplex PCR, and its TCRdb copy is limited to in-frame clones, with some not included. The sample includes around 130,000 clones, roughly four fifths of them seen just once. Source material: peripheral blood. These receptors all stem from a human donor in a cohort sampled during active COVID-19. CDR3s include the opening cysteine and the closing phenylalanine or tryptophan. The D gene is left open where the match is weak. Clone size is given for some rows only: seen once, a few or many times, or a class if the clone is expanded.

clone_size j_call d_call v_call cdr3_nt cdr3_aa
- TRBJ2-5 TRBD1 TRBV5-6 TGTGCCAGCAGCTTCTCCTGGGGGACAGGGTTTGGGGAGACCCAGTACTTC CASSFSWGTGFGETQYF
once TRBJ1-1 TRBD1 TRBV30 TGTGCCATAAGGGGGCGAGGGGAGCGTTTTGCTGAAGCTTTCTTT CAIRGRGERFAEAFF
- TRBJ2-5 - TRBV7-8 TGTGCCAGCCGTGATATGACTCACGTGGAGACCCAGTACTTC CASRDMTHVETQYF
- TRBJ1-1 TRBD1 TRBV25-1 TGTGCCAGCAGTGAATCGGCAGGGGGCAGGACTGAAGCTTTCTTT CASSESAGGRTEAFF
- TRBJ1-2 TRBD1 TRBV7-9 TGTGCCAGCAGCGGGACAGGGTGGGATGGCTACACCTTC CASSGTGWDGYTF
- TRBJ2-5 TRBD2 TRBV7-6 TGTGCCAGCAGCTGGGGGGGGACGCTAGAAGAGACCCAGTACTTC CASSWGGTLEETQYF
- TRBJ2-7 - TRBV18 TGTGCCAGCTCAGACTTATCTCCTCCCAAGCCCTACGAGCAGTACTTC CASSDLSPPKPYEQYF
few TRBJ2-7 - TRBV19 TGTGCCAGTAGTATCGGATCCCCGGGACACGCCTCCTACGAGCAGTACTTC CASSIGSPGHASYEQYF
- TRBJ1-1 TRBD1 TRBV4-2 TGTGCCAGCAGCCAAGATTGGGCAGGGGGCACTGAAGCTTTCTTT CASSQDWAGGTEAFF
- TRBJ1-3 TRBD1 TRBV5-1 TGCGCCAGCAGCTCTGTACAGGGGGCTATGGGAAACACCATATATTTT CASSSVQGAMGNTIYF
- TRBJ1-6 - TRBV5-1 TGCGCCAGCCAAGATACACGAGCAAGGGAGGTATCACCCCTCCACTTT CASQDTRAREVSPLHF
- TRBJ2-5 - TRBV14 TGTGCCAGCAGCCGAGGACTGCGGAGAGAGACCCAGTACTTC CASSRGLRRETQYF
- TRBJ2-7 - TRBV6-5 TGTGCCAGCAGTTCCCTGACAGGGAGGTACGAGCAGTACTTC CASSSLTGRYEQYF
- TRBJ2-1 - TRBV29-1 TGCAGCGTTGTAGGGGGACCCTACAATGAGCAGTTCTTC CSVVGGPYNEQFF
- TRBJ1-2 - TRBV14 TGTGCCAGCAGCCAAGATCGAACAGCATATGGCTACACCTTC CASSQDRTAYGYTF
- TRBJ2-2 TRBD1 TRBV6-5 TGTGCCAGCCCAGACCCGAACAGGGGGCTAGGGGAGCTGTTTTTT CASPDPNRGLGELFF
- TRBJ1-3 - TRBV5-5 TGTGCCAGCAGCTTGGTCTTCGGGGAGTTCCTCTCTGGAAACACCATATATTTT CASSLVFGEFLSGNTIYF
- TRBJ1-6 - TRBV10-3 TGTGCCATCAGTGGTCAGGGCGGTAATTCACCCCTCCACTTT CAISGQGGNSPLHF
- TRBJ1-6 - TRBV19 TGTGCCAGTAGCATGGGAGGCCTGAGCTCCTATAATTCACCCCTCCACTTT CASSMGGLSSYNSPLHF
- TRBJ1-6 - TRBV3-1/TRBV3-2 TGTGCCAGCAGCCCACAACGTAGCGAGCCACCCCTCCACTTT CASSPQRSEPPLHF
once TRBJ2-1 - TRBV6-5 TGTGCCAGCAGCCCCGGTAGAGATGAGCAGTTCTTC CASSPGRDEQFF